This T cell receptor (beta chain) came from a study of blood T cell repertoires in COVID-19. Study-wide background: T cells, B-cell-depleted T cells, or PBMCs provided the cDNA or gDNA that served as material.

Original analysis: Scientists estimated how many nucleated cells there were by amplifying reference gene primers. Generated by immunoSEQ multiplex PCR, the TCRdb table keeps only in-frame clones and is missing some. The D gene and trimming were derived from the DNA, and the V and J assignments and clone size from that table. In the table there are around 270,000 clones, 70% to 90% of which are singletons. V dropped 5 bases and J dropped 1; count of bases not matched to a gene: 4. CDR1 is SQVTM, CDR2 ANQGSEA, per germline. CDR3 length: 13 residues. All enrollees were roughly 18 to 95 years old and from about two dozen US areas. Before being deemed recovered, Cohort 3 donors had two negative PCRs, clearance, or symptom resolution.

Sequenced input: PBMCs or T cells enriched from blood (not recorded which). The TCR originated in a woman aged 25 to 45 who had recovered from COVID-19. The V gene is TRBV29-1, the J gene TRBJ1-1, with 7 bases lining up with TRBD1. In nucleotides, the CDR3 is TGCAGCGTTTACCGGACAGGGAACACTGAAGCTTTCTTT. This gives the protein CSVYRTGNTEAFF.